The sequence of this T cell receptor beta chain was determined in a study of shared clonotypes between healthy human individuals. Libraries were prepared by immunoSEQ multiplex PCR; TCRdb keeps only in-frame clonotypes and omits some of them. Found here are a few million clones, approximately 95% of them singletons; the top ten hold about 0.39%. Germline CDR1 is MDHEN and CDR2 is SYDVKM. Trimming took 7 bases from V and 8 from J, leaving 14 bases between them. The CDR3 has 12 amino acids. Study results and limitations: It was the few donors that limited the genetic and exposure-history diversity represented. Naive subsets, compared against memory subsets, generally had larger estimated richness values.

Remarks on this clone: Its antigen remains unidentified.

The TCR originated in a man younger than 35 in good health. Some clones in this sample may be carry-over from other donors' samples. This chain connects TRBV28 to TRBJ1-2, with D uncertain. The sequencing sample was made of naive CD4+ T cells from PBMCs. The subset here: CD45RA+ positively selected. CDR3 loop: CASTSRVSGYTF. The CDR3 DNA reads TGTGCCAGCACCTCAAGGGTATCCGGCTACACCTTC.